This T cell receptor (beta chain) was found in a study of beta chain features in type 1 diabetes. This clone was detected a few times. No antigen is known for it. Trimming removed 5 bases from V and 5 bases from J, with 15 bases in between. The CDR3 runs 14 residues. CDR1 and CDR2 (germline): SGHTA, FQGNSA. Study-wide results and limits: All four CD4+ subsets from Type 1 diabetes patients carried moderately but significantly shorter TCRB CDR3s.

The isolated RNA, all of it, was reverse transcribed, so expressed TCRB transcripts were what got sequenced. TCRdb keeps only in-frame clones here, not all; method: immunoSEQ multiplex PCR. The sample yields 300,000 to 400,000 clones, about 10% seen once. V and J are TRBV7-2 and TRBJ2-5; D call uncertain. The sequence was collected from a man aged 25-45 years with type 1 diabetes. Sequencing was done on a sample of central memory CD4+ T cells from blood. Here the CDR3 DNA reads TGTGCCAGCAGCACACCGGACGGTGTGGAGACCCAGTACTTC. Its protein product is CASSTPDGVETQYF.